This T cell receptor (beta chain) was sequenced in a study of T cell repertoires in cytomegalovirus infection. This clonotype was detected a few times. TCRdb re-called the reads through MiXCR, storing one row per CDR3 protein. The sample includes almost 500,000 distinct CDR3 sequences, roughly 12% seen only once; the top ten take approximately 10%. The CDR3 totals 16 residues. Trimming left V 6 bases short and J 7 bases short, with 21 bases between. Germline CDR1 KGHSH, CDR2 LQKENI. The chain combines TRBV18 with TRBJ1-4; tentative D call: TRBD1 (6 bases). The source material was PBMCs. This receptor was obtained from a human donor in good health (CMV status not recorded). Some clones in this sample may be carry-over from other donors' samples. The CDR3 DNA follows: TGTGCCAGCTCTCTCTCTCGGCAGGGGACGGCTGAAAAACTGTTTTTT. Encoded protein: CASSLSRQGTAEKLFF.